This TCR beta chain was captured by sequencing in a study of blood T cell repertoires in COVID-19. Study background: PBMCs, B-cell-depleted T cells, or T cells were the source of the cDNA or gDNA that made up the material.

The CDR3 consists of 18 residues. Germline assignment: CDR1 SGHRS and CDR2 YFSETQ. V shed 0 bases and J shed 1 base, with 14 bases lying between them. As handled by the study authors: Amplified reference gene primers provided the basis for estimating nucleated cell counts. The method was immunoSEQ multiplex PCR; TCRdb's version includes in-frame clones alone and lacks a portion of them. That table is the source of V, J and clone size, and D and trimming were worked out from the DNA. Of about 20,000 clones listed, 89% are singletons. V usage is TRBV5-1 and J usage is TRBJ2-6; no definite D call. This clonotype originated in a human donor with active COVID-19. The donor label of this sample is uncertain. What was sequenced was peripheral blood. In DNA form, the CDR3 reads TGCGCCAGCAGCTTGGGTGAGGTTTTTCCGTCTGGGGCCAACGTCCTGACTTTC. The encoded protein is CASSLGEVFPSGANVLTF.